This T cell receptor beta chain came from a study of T-cell reconstitution after alpha-beta-depleted transplantation in children. Using unique molecular identifiers, the investigators prepared the TCRbeta library. One entry per CDR3 protein results from TCRdb running MiXCR on the PCR reads. This sample has more than 90,000 distinct CDR3 sequences; about a tenth occur once, and the top ten carry approximately 36%. Turning to this clonotype: The antigen remains undetermined.

Germline CDR1 reads KGHSH; CDR2 reads LQKENI. This CDR3 has 13 amino acids. The V gene end was trimmed by 8 bases and the J gene end by 3 bases; junction bases not matched to a gene: 5. Study conclusions and caveats: Several hundred expanded graft clones reportedly gave rise to the alpha-beta T cells present about two months after transplant. The authors attributed T-cell counts and diversity one year after transplant mostly to newly produced T cells.

V usage is TRBV18 and J usage is TRBJ2-7; 9 bases are shared with TRBD1. The source was PBMCs, collected before TCRalphabeta/CD19-depleted stem cell transplant. This clonotype was obtained from a boy between 2 and 15 years old with acute lymphoblastic leukemia, due to receive a stem cell transplant. The DNA of the CDR3 is TGTGCCAGCGCCAAGGACAGGGGCTACGAGCAGTACTTC. Translating it yields CASAKDRGYEQYF.